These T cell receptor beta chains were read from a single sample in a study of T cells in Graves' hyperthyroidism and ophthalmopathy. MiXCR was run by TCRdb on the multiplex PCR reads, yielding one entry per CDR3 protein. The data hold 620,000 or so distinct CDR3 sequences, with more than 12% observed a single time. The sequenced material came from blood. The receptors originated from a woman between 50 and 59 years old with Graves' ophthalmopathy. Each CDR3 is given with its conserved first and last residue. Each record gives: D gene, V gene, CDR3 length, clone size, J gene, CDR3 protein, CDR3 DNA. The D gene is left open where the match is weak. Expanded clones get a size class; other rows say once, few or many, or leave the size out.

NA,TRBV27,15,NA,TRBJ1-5,CASSSSGGLTDTQHF,TGTGCCAGCAGCTCCAGCGGAGGTCTCACAGATACGCAGCATTTT
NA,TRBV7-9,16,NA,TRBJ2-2,CASSPRGGAGTGELFF,TGTGCCAGCAGCCCCCGCGGTGGGGCCGGCACCGGGGAGCTGTTTTTT
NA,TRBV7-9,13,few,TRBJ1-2,CASSSYQGYGYTF,TGTGCCAGCAGCTCCTATCAGGGGTATGGCTACACCTTC
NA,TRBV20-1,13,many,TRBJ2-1,CSARGSWVLEQFF,TGCAGTGCTAGAGGTTCTTGGGTCCTTGAGCAGTTCTTC
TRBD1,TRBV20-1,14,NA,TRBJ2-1,CSAINRGTYNEQFF,TGCAGTGCTATAAACAGGGGAACCTACAATGAGCAGTTCTTC
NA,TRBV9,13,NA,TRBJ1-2,CASSAGPSYGYTF,TGTGCCAGCAGCGCCGGACCCAGCTATGGCTACACCTTC
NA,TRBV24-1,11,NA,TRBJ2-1,CATSDWGEQFF,TGTGCCACCAGTGATTGGGGCGAGCAGTTCTTC
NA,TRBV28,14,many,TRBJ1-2,CASSLDTGPYGYTF,TGTGCCAGCAGTCTAGACACCGGCCCATATGGCTACACCTTC
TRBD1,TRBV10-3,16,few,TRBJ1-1,CAISEDPGTVNTEAFF,TGTGCCATCAGTGAGGACCCCGGGACAGTGAACACTGAAGCTTTCTTT
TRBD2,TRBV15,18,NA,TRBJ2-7,CATSSPTGLGGRILEQYF,TGTGCCACCAGCAGTCCGACGGGGCTTGGCGGGAGAATTCTCGAGCAGTACTTC
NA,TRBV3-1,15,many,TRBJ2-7,CASSQVTAPAYEQYF,TGTGCCAGCAGCCAAGTGACCGCGCCCGCCTACGAGCAGTACTTC
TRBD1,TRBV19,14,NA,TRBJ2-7,CASSPGQGTYGQYF,TGTGCCAGTAGCCCGGGACAGGGGACTTACGGGCAGTACTTC
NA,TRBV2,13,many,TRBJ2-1,CASSPPIYNEQFF,TGTGCCAGCAGTCCCCCCATATACAATGAGCAGTTCTTC
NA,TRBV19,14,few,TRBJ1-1,CASSRRNSNTEAFF,TGTGCCAGTAGTAGACGTAATTCGAACACTGAAGCTTTCTTT
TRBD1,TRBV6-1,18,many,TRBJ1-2,CASNKIRDRGRLGYGYTF,TGTGCCAGCAATAAAATCCGGGACAGGGGGCGCTTAGGCTATGGCTACACCTTC
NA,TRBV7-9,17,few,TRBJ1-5,CASSLVKPGLNNQPQHF,TGTGCCAGCAGCTTAGTCAAGCCAGGGCTCAACAATCAGCCCCAGCATTTT
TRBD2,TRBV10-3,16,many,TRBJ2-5,CATTRGLAGYQETQYF,TGTGCCACCACCCGGGGACTAGCGGGATACCAAGAGACCCAGTACTTC
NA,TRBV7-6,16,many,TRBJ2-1,CASSPRQASFWNEQFF,TGTGCCAGCAGCCCCAGGCAGGCGAGCTTTTGGAATGAGCAGTTCTTC
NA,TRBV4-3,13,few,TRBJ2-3,CASSQRSFDTQYF,TGCGCCAGCAGCCAACGAAGTTTTGATACGCAGTATTTT
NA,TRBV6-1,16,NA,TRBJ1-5,CASSNIFQGTNQPQHF,TGCGCCAGCAGCAACATTTTCCAGGGAACCAATCAGCCCCAGCATTTT
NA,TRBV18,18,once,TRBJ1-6,CASSSLSAESSYNSPLHF,TGTGCCAGCTCATCTCTTTCGGCCGAAAGCTCCTATAATTCACCCCTCCACTTT
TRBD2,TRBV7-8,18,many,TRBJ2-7,CASSLSSTSGNTAYEQYF,TGTGCCAGCAGCCTGAGTTCTACTAGCGGGAATACCGCCTACGAGCAGTACTTC
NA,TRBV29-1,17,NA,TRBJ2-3,CSVEGTAGGDVSDTQYF,TGCAGCGTTGAAGGGACAGCAGGAGGGGATGTCTCAGATACGCAGTATTTT
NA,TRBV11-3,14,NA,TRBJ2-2,CASSSWANTGELFF,TGTGCCAGCAGCTCTTGGGCAAACACCGGGGAGCTGTTTTTT
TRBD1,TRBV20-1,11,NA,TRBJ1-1,CSASGQVEAFF,TGCAGTGCTAGTGGACAGGTTGAAGCTTTCTTT